Included here is one TCR beta chain sequence, with context. The antigen is not known. The data originate from a study of T cell responses to AZD1222 COVID-19 vaccine. Study details: Second-dose intervals near 4 or 12 weeks were combined.

CDR3 length equals 17 residues. Germline values: CDR1 MNHEY, CDR2 SMNVEV (reference sequence). After removal of 0 bases from V and 0 bases from J, the junction contained 4 bases not matched to a gene. Study-wide results and limits: Sampled repertoires all dated from after the peak T cell response. Donors skewed white British and female; clonal diversity was possibly underestimated.

Clones were read by immunoSEQ multiplex PCR, and TCRdb kept only the in-frame ones, dropping some. This sample has around 130,000 clones, with 93% found just once. This TCR was recovered from an adult in good health. J is TRBJ1-4 and V is TRBV27; the match to TRBD1 covers 7 bases. The sequencing used peripheral blood, collected on day 0 of AZD1222 vaccination. CDR3 nucleotides: TGTGCCAGCAGTTTATCGCGACAGGGCCCAACTAATGAAAAACTGTTTTTT. Amino acids: CASSLSRQGPTNEKLFF. Together with reference TRBV27 and TRBJ1-4, the CDR3 gives the full variable domain: EAQVTQNPRYLITVTGKKLTVTCSQNMNHEYMSWYRQDPGLGLRQIYYSMNVEVTDKGDVPEGYKVSRKEKRNFPLILESPSPNQTSLYFCASSLSRQGPTNEKLFFGSGTQLSVL.